A selection of T cell receptor beta chains follows, all from one sample in a study of T cells after yellow fever vaccination. TCRdb passed the 5' RACE reads through MiXCR, listing each CDR3 protein once. This sample yields 120,000 or so distinct CDR3 sequences, of which roughly 15% are seen a single time; around 46% belongs to the top ten. This specimen consisted of CD8+ T cells sorted from PBMCs, obtained 5 days after the yellow fever booster vaccination. The receptors stem from a man between 18 and 29 years old who received the YFV17D yellow fever vaccine. CDR3s include the opening cysteine and the closing phenylalanine or tryptophan. The order of the fields is J gene, clone size, V gene, D gene, CDR3 protein, CDR3 DNA. A D gene is named only where the DNA matches it firmly. The listing skips clone size in some rows; elsewhere it reads once, few, many or a size class.

j_gene: TRBJ1-1; abundance: few; v_gene: TRBV7-2; d_gene: NA; CDR3aa: CASSFLNTEAFF; CDR3nt: TGTGCCAGCAGCTTTTTAAACACTGAAGCTTTCTTT
j_gene: TRBJ2-7; abundance: NA; v_gene: TRBV5-6; d_gene: NA; CDR3aa: CASSAAGSTYEQYF; CDR3nt: TGTGCCAGCAGCGCGGCCGGGTCCACGTACGAGCAGTACTTC
j_gene: TRBJ2-1; abundance: NA; v_gene: TRBV20-1; d_gene: NA; CDR3aa: CSASLRGLLNEQFF; CDR3nt: TGCAGTGCTAGTCTTCGGGGACTTTTAAATGAGCAGTTCTTC
j_gene: TRBJ1-6; abundance: few; v_gene: TRBV7-8; d_gene: NA; CDR3aa: CASRGGARNSPLHF; CDR3nt: TGTGCCAGCAGGGGGGGGGCACGTAATTCACCCCTCCACTTT
j_gene: TRBJ2-3; abundance: NA; v_gene: TRBV12-3/TRBV12-4; d_gene: TRBD1; CDR3aa: CASRMDREADTQYF; CDR3nt: TGTGCCAGCAGAATGGACAGGGAGGCAGATACGCAGTATTTT
j_gene: TRBJ2-2; abundance: few; v_gene: TRBV7-2; d_gene: NA; CDR3aa: CASSGYIGELFF; CDR3nt: TGTGCCAGCAGCGGTTACATCGGGGAGCTGTTTTTT
j_gene: TRBJ1-2; abundance: few; v_gene: TRBV28; d_gene: NA; CDR3aa: CASSNHPPGYTF; CDR3nt: TGTGCCAGCAGCAACCACCCCCCGGGCTACACCTTC
j_gene: TRBJ1-6; abundance: few; v_gene: TRBV20-1; d_gene: NA; CDR3aa: CSASLSASSESGSPLHF; CDR3nt: TGCAGTGCTAGCCTCTCGGCCAGCTCGGAGTCCGGTTCACCCCTCCACTTT
j_gene: TRBJ2-1; abundance: NA; v_gene: TRBV4-3; d_gene: TRBD2; CDR3aa: CASSQKPGTSGSYNEQFF; CDR3nt: TGCGCCAGCAGCCAAAAACCCGGGACTAGCGGGTCATACAATGAGCAGTTCTTC
j_gene: TRBJ1-2; abundance: NA; v_gene: TRBV7-9; d_gene: NA; CDR3aa: CASSLVPKTEANYGYTF; CDR3nt: TGTGCCAGCAGCTTGGTGCCCAAGACAGAAGCTAACTATGGCTACACCTTC
j_gene: TRBJ1-4; abundance: NA; v_gene: TRBV4-1; d_gene: NA; CDR3aa: CASSQERRGNEKLFF; CDR3nt: TGCGCCAGCAGCCAAGAAAGGCGGGGTAATGAAAAACTGTTTTTT
j_gene: TRBJ1-5; abundance: NA; v_gene: TRBV6-6; d_gene: TRBD1; CDR3aa: CASSFWDRANQPQHF; CDR3nt: TGTGCCAGCAGTTTTTGGGACAGGGCTAATCAGCCCCAGCATTTT
j_gene: TRBJ2-3; abundance: NA; v_gene: TRBV24-1; d_gene: NA; CDR3aa: CATSDPGGTDTQYF; CDR3nt: TGTGCCACCAGTGACCCCGGGGGCACAGATACGCAGTATTTT
j_gene: TRBJ1-3; abundance: few; v_gene: TRBV6-5; d_gene: TRBD1; CDR3aa: CASSAGGVGNTIYF; CDR3nt: TGTGCCAGCAGTGCAGGGGGCGTCGGAAACACCATATATTTT
j_gene: TRBJ1-1; abundance: few; v_gene: TRBV19; d_gene: NA; CDR3aa: CASKPGNTEAFF; CDR3nt: TGTGCCAGTAAACCAGGAAACACTGAAGCTTTCTTT
j_gene: TRBJ2-5; abundance: few; v_gene: TRBV9; d_gene: NA; CDR3aa: CASSSLRGRQETQYF; CDR3nt: TGTGCCAGCAGCTCCCTGAGGGGGAGACAAGAGACCCAGTACTTC
j_gene: TRBJ2-7; abundance: NA; v_gene: TRBV4-2; d_gene: TRBD1; CDR3aa: CASSQGQIPYEQYF; CDR3nt: TGTGCCAGCAGCCAGGGACAGATTCCCTACGAGCAGTACTTC
j_gene: TRBJ1-1; abundance: NA; v_gene: TRBV20-1; d_gene: NA; CDR3aa: CSASTGEEMFAFF; CDR3nt: TGCAGTGCTAGTACCGGGGAAGAAATGTTTGCTTTCTTT
j_gene: TRBJ1-1; abundance: NA; v_gene: TRBV7-2; d_gene: NA; CDR3aa: CASSLGEFTAEAFF; CDR3nt: TGTGCCAGCAGCTTAGGAGAGTTCACCGCTGAAGCTTTCTTT
j_gene: TRBJ2-1; abundance: NA; v_gene: TRBV29-1; d_gene: NA; CDR3aa: CSVLTELKNEQFF; CDR3nt: TGCAGCGTTTTGACTGAGTTGAAAAATGAGCAGTTCTTC
j_gene: TRBJ2-5; abundance: few; v_gene: TRBV4-1; d_gene: NA; CDR3aa: CASSPPGIQETQYF; CDR3nt: TGCGCCAGCAGCCCGCCGGGGATCCAAGAGACCCAGTACTTC
j_gene: TRBJ2-1; abundance: NA; v_gene: TRBV4-3; d_gene: NA; CDR3aa: CASSHANMGNEQFF; CDR3nt: TGCGCCAGCAGCCACGCTAACATGGGCAATGAGCAGTTCTTC
j_gene: TRBJ2-2; abundance: NA; v_gene: TRBV7-2; d_gene: NA; CDR3aa: CASSPLAYDISGPGELFF; CDR3nt: TGTGCCAGCAGCCCACTGGCGTATGACATCTCGGGACCCGGGGAGCTGTTTTTT
j_gene: TRBJ2-3; abundance: NA; v_gene: TRBV4-1; d_gene: NA; CDR3aa: CASSQEPLSDTQYF; CDR3nt: TGCGCCAGCAGCCAAGAGCCCCTAAGCGATACGCAGTATTTT
j_gene: TRBJ1-1; abundance: NA; v_gene: TRBV4-1; d_gene: NA; CDR3aa: CASSQDIHPGAPDTEAFF; CDR3nt: TGCGCCAGCAGCCAAGATATACACCCGGGAGCGCCGGACACTGAAGCTTTCTTT
j_gene: TRBJ2-3; abundance: few; v_gene: TRBV7-9; d_gene: NA; CDR3aa: CASSWTPGQGPDTQYF; CDR3nt: TGTGCCAGCAGCTGGACCCCTGGGCAGGGGCCAGATACGCAGTATTTT
j_gene: TRBJ2-1; abundance: NA; v_gene: TRBV10-3; d_gene: TRBD2; CDR3aa: CAISGVGLAALNEQFF; CDR3nt: TGTGCCATCAGTGGGGTCGGACTAGCGGCTCTCAATGAGCAGTTCTTC
j_gene: TRBJ2-7; abundance: NA; v_gene: TRBV14; d_gene: TRBD2; CDR3aa: CASSRGSGGGYEQYF; CDR3nt: TGTGCCAGCAGCCGAGGATCGGGGGGTGGCTACGAGCAGTACTTC
j_gene: TRBJ2-3; abundance: few; v_gene: TRBV12-5; d_gene: NA; CDR3aa: CASGLNRQEPSTDTQYF; CDR3nt: TGTGCTAGTGGTTTGAACCGGCAGGAACCTAGCACAGATACGCAGTATTTT
j_gene: TRBJ1-1; abundance: few; v_gene: TRBV29-1; d_gene: NA; CDR3aa: CSVNQFTEAFF; CDR3nt: TGCAGCGTTAACCAGTTCACTGAAGCTTTCTTT
j_gene: TRBJ2-1; abundance: few; v_gene: TRBV3-1; d_gene: TRBD2; CDR3aa: CASSQRIISGGRDSYNEQFF; CDR3nt: TGTGCCAGCAGCCAAAGGATAATTAGCGGGGGGCGCGACTCCTACAATGAGCAGTTCTTC
j_gene: TRBJ2-7; abundance: few; v_gene: TRBV12-3/TRBV12-4; d_gene: TRBD1; CDR3aa: CASSLGDRPYEQYF; CDR3nt: TGTGCCAGCAGTTTAGGGGACAGACCCTACGAGCAGTACTTC
j_gene: TRBJ2-7; abundance: NA; v_gene: TRBV7-6; d_gene: TRBD2; CDR3aa: CASSSSGETYEQYF; CDR3nt: TGTGCCAGCAGCTCTAGCGGGGAAACCTACGAGCAGTACTTC
j_gene: TRBJ1-1; abundance: NA; v_gene: TRBV12-3/TRBV12-4; d_gene: NA; CDR3aa: CASSQVVGAEAFF; CDR3nt: TGTGCCAGCTCCCAGGTAGTCGGGGCCGAAGCTTTCTTT
j_gene: TRBJ1-1; abundance: NA; v_gene: TRBV7-2; d_gene: NA; CDR3aa: CASSRQVSNTEAFF; CDR3nt: TGTGCCAGCAGCCGACAGGTTAGCAACACTGAAGCTTTCTTT
j_gene: TRBJ2-3; abundance: NA; v_gene: TRBV29-1; d_gene: NA; CDR3aa: CSVEPGDKDTQYF; CDR3nt: TGCAGCGTTGAGCCAGGGGATAAAGATACGCAGTATTTT
j_gene: TRBJ2-4; abundance: many; v_gene: TRBV6-5; d_gene: NA; CDR3aa: CASSYGQGGDIQYF; CDR3nt: TGTGCCAGCAGTTATGGACAGGGAGGGGACATTCAGTACTTC
j_gene: TRBJ1-2; abundance: few; v_gene: TRBV29-1; d_gene: NA; CDR3aa: CSGNSGYGYTF; CDR3nt: TGCAGCGGCAACTCTGGCTATGGCTACACCTTC
j_gene: TRBJ2-3; abundance: few; v_gene: TRBV5-1; d_gene: NA; CDR3aa: CASSGDSNTDTQYF; CDR3nt: TGCGCCAGCAGCGGGGACTCCAACACAGATACGCAGTATTTT
j_gene: TRBJ1-6; abundance: NA; v_gene: TRBV3-1; d_gene: NA; CDR3aa: CASSQVPGKNSPLHF; CDR3nt: TGTGCCAGCAGCCAAGTCCCGGGCAAAAATTCACCCCTCCACTTT
j_gene: TRBJ1-1; abundance: NA; v_gene: TRBV20-1; d_gene: NA; CDR3aa: CSARTALNTEAFF; CDR3nt: TGCAGTGCAAGGACAGCTTTGAACACTGAAGCTTTCTTT
j_gene: TRBJ1-5; abundance: many; v_gene: TRBV7-6; d_gene: NA; CDR3aa: CASSEEAGQPQHF; CDR3nt: TGTGCCAGCAGCGAGGAGGCGGGTCAGCCCCAGCATTTT
j_gene: TRBJ1-2; abundance: many; v_gene: TRBV29-1; d_gene: NA; CDR3aa: CSVDLSQTTYGYTF; CDR3nt: TGCAGCGTTGATCTCAGTCAGACCACCTATGGCTACACCTTC
j_gene: TRBJ2-1; abundance: few; v_gene: TRBV2; d_gene: NA; CDR3aa: CASSAPTSGDNEQFF; CDR3nt: TGTGCCAGCAGTGCCCCCACAAGTGGTGACAATGAGCAGTTCTTC
j_gene: TRBJ2-5; abundance: few; v_gene: TRBV7-2; d_gene: NA; CDR3aa: CASSSLGHQETQYF; CDR3nt: TGTGCCAGCAGCTCCCTAGGGCACCAAGAGACCCAGTACTTC
j_gene: TRBJ2-1; abundance: few; v_gene: TRBV12-3/TRBV12-4; d_gene: TRBD1; CDR3aa: CASSLEGAPHNEQFF; CDR3nt: TGTGCCAGCAGTTTAGAGGGGGCGCCCCACAATGAGCAGTTCTTC
j_gene: TRBJ2-5; abundance: NA; v_gene: TRBV7-9; d_gene: NA; CDR3aa: CASSLELVKTQYF; CDR3nt: TGTGCCAGCAGCTTAGAACTGGTGAAGACCCAGTACTTC
j_gene: TRBJ2-3; abundance: NA; v_gene: TRBV4-1; d_gene: NA; CDR3aa: CASSPRYVSTDTQYF; CDR3nt: TGCGCCAGCAGCCCAAGATACGTAAGCACAGATACGCAGTATTTT
j_gene: TRBJ2-5; abundance: few; v_gene: TRBV4-1; d_gene: NA; CDR3aa: CASSQDRGRETQYF; CDR3nt: TGCGCCAGCAGCCAAGATCGGGGCCGGGAGACCCAGTACTTC
j_gene: TRBJ1-1; abundance: NA; v_gene: TRBV6-5; d_gene: NA; CDR3aa: CASSRTARWGTTEAFF; CDR3nt: TGTGCCAGCAGTAGAACGGCCCGCTGGGGGACGACTGAAGCTTTCTTT
j_gene: TRBJ2-7; abundance: NA; v_gene: TRBV18; d_gene: NA; CDR3aa: CASSSGLSGLEQYF; CDR3nt: TGTGCCAGCTCATCCGGACTTTCCGGCCTCGAGCAGTACTTC
j_gene: TRBJ1-5; abundance: many; v_gene: TRBV4-1; d_gene: NA; CDR3aa: CASSPPGSQPQHF; CDR3nt: TGCGCCAGCAGCCCCCCGGGCAGTCAGCCCCAGCATTTT
j_gene: TRBJ2-3; abundance: many; v_gene: TRBV7-2; d_gene: TRBD1; CDR3aa: CASSLGTGRGADTQYF; CDR3nt: TGTGCCAGCAGCTTAGGGACAGGGAGAGGCGCAGATACGCAGTATTTT
j_gene: TRBJ1-5; abundance: few; v_gene: TRBV6-2/TRBV6-3; d_gene: NA; CDR3aa: CASRRPTGNQPQHF; CDR3nt: TGTGCCAGCAGACGCCCTACTGGCAATCAGCCCCAGCATTTT
j_gene: TRBJ2-7; abundance: many; v_gene: TRBV11-2; d_gene: NA; CDR3aa: CASSSESSYEQYF; CDR3nt: TGTGCCAGCAGCTCCGAAAGCTCCTACGAGCAGTACTTC
j_gene: TRBJ2-6; abundance: few; v_gene: TRBV4-3; d_gene: NA; CDR3aa: CASSQAAPTLGGQGANVLTF; CDR3nt: TGCGCCAGCAGCCAAGCCGCCCCCACGCTGGGCGGACAAGGGGCCAACGTCCTGACTTTC
j_gene: TRBJ2-4; abundance: few; v_gene: TRBV4-3; d_gene: NA; CDR3aa: CASSQDWGGGKNIQYF; CDR3nt: TGCGCCAGCAGCCAAGATTGGGGAGGGGGCAAAAACATTCAGTACTTC
j_gene: TRBJ2-1; abundance: few; v_gene: TRBV18; d_gene: TRBD2; CDR3aa: CASSYNGRGHNEQFF; CDR3nt: TGTGCCAGCTCCTATAACGGGAGGGGCCACAATGAGCAGTTCTTC
j_gene: TRBJ2-4; abundance: few; v_gene: TRBV3-1; d_gene: TRBD2; CDR3aa: CASSPTSGGAGNIQYF; CDR3nt: TGTGCCAGCAGCCCGACTAGCGGGGGGGCCGGAAACATTCAGTACTTC